A single sample gave rise to the 19 T cell receptor beta chains below, sequenced in a study of tumor-infiltrating lymphocytes in oesophageal squamous cell carcinoma. Using its own MiXCR run on the PCR reads, TCRdb lists one record per CDR3 protein. The repertoire holds fewer than 20,000 distinct CDR3 sequences, with roughly two fifths as singletons. Sequences were obtained from normal esophageal tissue next to the tumor. Receptors originate from a male donor with esophageal squamous cell carcinoma.

In its sample, this clonotype was seen a few times. The J gene is TRBJ2-3, the V gene TRBV7-2, with D unclear. The V end was cut by 1 base, the J end by 2 bases, with 4 bases between. The length of the CDR3 is 13 residues. CDR1 and CDR2 from the germline V gene are SGHTA and FQGNSA. In DNA form, the CDR3 reads TGTGCCAGCAGCTTAGATTCCACAGATACGCAGTATTTT. Translated: CASSLDSTDTQYF.

This chain connects TRBV6-1 to TRBJ2-3, with 13 bases lining up with TRBD2. Trimming took 2 bases from V and 6 from J; bases not matched to a gene: 5. This CDR3 is built from 16 residues. CDR1 MNHNS and CDR2 SASEGT come from the germline V gene. The CDR3 sequence: CASSEILLAGGDTQYF. The CDR3 DNA reads as TGTGCCAGCAGTGAAATATTACTAGCGGGGGGGGATACGCAGTATTTT.

The chain links TRBV7-8 to TRBJ2-7; TRBD1 agrees at 7 bases. The tail of the sequence fits TRBJ2-5 better, so the J call may be wrong. This CDR3 spans 15 amino acids. Germline CDR1 is SGHVS and CDR2 is FQNEAQ. CDR3 sequence reads: CASSFDRAFAETQYF. Here the CDR3 DNA reads TGTGCCAGCAGCTTCGACAGGGCTTTTGCGGAGACCCAGTACTTC.

This chain connects TRBV7-2 to TRBJ2-1; no firm D call. The tail of the sequence fits TRBJ2-7 better, so the J call may be wrong. This CDR3 has 14 amino acids. The germline V gene encodes CDR1 SGHTA and CDR2 FQGNSA. CDR3: CASSLARSTYEQYF. The CDR3, as DNA: TGTGCCAGCAGCTTAGCGAGGTCCACCTACGAGCAGTACTTC.

This clonotype has a handful of counts. The V gene is TRBV14, the J gene TRBJ1-3, with D uncertain. Trimming shortened V by 2 bases and J by 3 bases, and 5 bases separated the two germline ends. The CDR3 is 13 residues long. Germline V gene data show CDR1 as SGHDN and CDR2 as FVKESK. The CDR3: CASSQRDGNTIYF. The DNA for the CDR3 is TGTGCCAGCAGCCAAAGGGATGGAAACACCATATATTTT. The entire variable domain, with the rest obtained from reference TRBV14 and TRBJ1-3, is as follows: EAGVTQFPSHSVIEKGQTVTLRCDPISGHDNLYWYRRVMGKEIKFLLHFVKESKQDESGMPNNRFLAERTGGTYSTLKVQPAELEDSGVYFCASSQRDGNTIYFGEGSWLTVV.

This chain connects TRBV11-3 to TRBJ2-7, with a possible D match to TRBD2 (6 bases). Germline CDR1 is SGHNT and CDR2 is YENEEA. There are 16 residues in the CDR3. V was cut by 1 base and J by 0 bases, with 13 bases left in between. CDR3 coding DNA: TGTGCCAGCAGCTTAGGGACGACTAGGGGCTCCTACGAGCAGTACTTC. Protein: CASSLGTTRGSYEQYF.

The V gene is TRBV9, the J gene TRBJ1-2; TRBD1 aligns across 7 bases. Germline CDR1 and CDR2: SGDLS and YYNGEE. V was pared by 4 bases and J by 3 bases, with 15 bases of the junction left unmatched. The CDR3 has 17 residues. CDR3 DNA sequence: TGTGCCAGCAGCTTCTGGGAGGGGGCGCGTTCTGACTATGGCTACACCTTC. It yields the protein CASSFWEGARSDYGYTF.

Within the sample, this clonotype is medium-sized. Mismatch with germline at one junction end may stem from a read error. This sequence joins TRBV6-2 or TRBV6-3 and TRBJ2-1; 10 nucleotides line up with TRBD2. CDR1 and CDR2 (germline): MNHEY, SVGEGT. This CDR3 is built from 16 residues. The CDR3 loop is CASSYSASGSLPGGIF. The CDR3 bases are TGTGCCAGCAGTTACAGTGCTAGCGGGAGCCTCCCGGGAGGGATCTTC.

This rearrangement joins TRBV7-3 to TRBJ2-1, with 10 bases matching TRBD2. CDR3 length: 16 amino acids. Germline V gene sequence: CDR1 SGHTA, CDR2 FQGTGA. The ends lost 1 base at V and 1 base at J; junction bases unmatched: 1. CDR3 nucleotides: TGTGCCAGCAGCTTAAGAGCGGGAGGGTCCTACAATGAGCAGTTCTTC. It codes for CASSLRAGGSYNEQFF.

This clonotype is medium-sized in the sample. CDR3 sequence: CASSLQRGRSYTQYF. CDR3 DNA: TGTGCCAGCAGTTTACAAAGGGGGAGAAGTTATACGCAGTATTTT. The chain joins TRBV12-3 or TRBV12-4 to TRBJ2-3; D perhaps matches TRBD1 (6 bases). The CDR3 is 15 amino acids. V was cut by 2 bases and J by 7 bases, with 16 bases left in between.

V usage is TRBV7-8 and J usage is TRBJ2-5; 9 bases align to TRBD1. The closer fit of TRBJ2-1 to the DNA end suggests the J call may be wrong. CDR3 length equals 13 residues. From germline, CDR1 is SGHVS and CDR2 FQNEAQ. CDR3 protein: CASRDRVYNEQFF. CDR3 DNA: TGTGCCAGCCGGGACAGGGTATACAATGAGCAGTTCTTC.

On this clonotype: A much more abundant neighbour one base away suggests this may be a read error. This chain joins TRBV28 and TRBJ1-3; D perhaps matches TRBD1 (5 bases). V was cut by 4 bases and J by 2 bases, with 9 bases left in between. Germline CDR1 is MDHEN and CDR2 is SYDVKM. This CDR3 comprises 14 residues. In DNA form, the CDR3 reads TGTGCCAGCAGTTCTGTGGGGGCTGGAAACACCATATATTTT. Its translation: CASSSVGAGNTIYF.

The chain carries TRBV15 and TRBJ1-1; TRBD1 might be the D (6 bases). Trimming took off 0 bases at V and 0 bases at J, with 11 bases between the two ends. The CDR3 totals 16 residues. Germline CDR1 reads LNHNV; CDR2 reads YYDKDF (reference sequence). The CDR3 bases are TGTGCCACCAGCAGAGATCCCGGGGGCATGAACACTGAAGCTTTCTTT. As protein: CATSRDPGGMNTEAFF. The complete variable domain, with remaining parts taken from reference TRBV15 and TRBJ1-1, reads DAMVIQNPRYQVTQFGKPVTLSCSQTLNHNVMYWYQQKSSQAPKLLFHYYDKDFNNEADTPDNFQSRRPNTSFCFLDIRSPGLGDTAMYLCATSRDPGGMNTEAFFGQGTRLTVV.

This clonotype was observed at least ten times. This chain connects TRBV28 to TRBJ1-6; 7 nucleotides match TRBD1. J was trimmed by 9 bases and V by 5 bases; bases with no gene match: 13. From germline, CDR1 is MDHEN and CDR2 SYDVKM. The CDR3 runs 16 residues. In DNA form, the CDR3 reads TGTGCCAGCAGTCTATTCCCGCAGGGGGTGGGTTCACCCCTCCACTTT. The encoded protein is CASSLFPQGVGSPLHF.

The chain joins TRBV12-3 or TRBV12-4 to TRBJ2-3; D possibly uses TRBD1 or TRBD2 (7 bases each). The V and J ends lost 7 bases and 4 bases respectively, with 15 bases between them. CDR3 length: 14 residues. The CDR3 region has the DNA TGTGCCAGCACTCCAGGGGGGGGGGCAGATACGCAGTATTTT. Translated, it gives CASTPGGGADTQYF.

DNA for the CDR3: TGTGCCAGCAGCCAGGGGCAGGGGGCCTACAATGAGCAGTTCTTC. Translation: CASSQGQGAYNEQFF. This chain uses TRBV7-3 with TRBJ2-1; TRBD1 matches 7 bases. CDR3 length equals 15 residues. Germline trimming cut 5 bases from V and 2 bases from J; bases unmatched to any gene: 6. Germline CDR1 is SGHTA and CDR2 is FQGTGA.

This clonotype is medium-sized in the sample. J is TRBJ2-4 and V is TRBV14, with 8 positions matching TRBD2. Trimming at V came to 4 bases and at J to 0 bases, leaving 11 bases not matched to a gene. CDR3 size: 18 residues. The V gene's germline CDR1 is SGHDN and CDR2 FVKESK. The CDR3: CASSPGLAKGLAKNIQYF. The CDR3 region has the DNA TGTGCCAGCAGCCCCGGACTAGCAAAGGGATTAGCCAAAAACATTCAGTACTTC.

This clonotype was seen only a few times. The J gene is TRBJ2-5, the V gene TRBV7-9, with 8 positions matching TRBD2. The CDR3 spans 18 residues. Trimming at V came to 7 bases and at J to 1 base, leaving 17 bases not matched to a gene. The germline gives CDR1 SEHNR, CDR2 FQNEAQ (reference sequence). The CDR3 DNA follows: TGTGCCAGCACAGCATTAGGACTAGCTAGAAGAGGCCAAGAGACCCAGTACTTC. This codes for CASTALGLARRGQETQYF.

Worth noting for this clonotype: It is likely a read error, because the conserved phenylalanine at the end of the CDR3 is missing. The DNA is left out, because the CDR3 cannot be placed on it with certainty; the CDR3 is given as TCRdb lists it. This sequence joins TRBV6-2 or TRBV6-3 and TRBJ2-6; TRBD1 is the table's D call, not checked against the DNA. The CDR3 extends over 15 residues, inclusive of both ends. Germline assignment: CDR1 MNHEY and CDR2 SVGEGT. The CDR3 loop is CATTRLSSYEQYFGA.